These 24 T cell receptor beta chains were all obtained from the same sample, sequenced in a study of technical replicates of blood from four donors. The data were produced by immunoSEQ multiplex PCR, yet TCRdb's version contains in-frame clones alone and is incomplete. The sample lists tens of thousands of clones, 85% to 95% seen once, with around 0.4% in the top ten. The sample comprised T cells isolated from PBMCs. These receptors all stem from a human donor in good health.

The chain employs TRBV7-3 and TRBJ1-1; D gene unclear. The V gene lost 1 base and the J gene lost 0 bases, with 9 bases spanning the gap. The CDR3 runs 15 residues. Looked up from germline, CDR1 is SGHTA and CDR2 is FQGTGA. CDR3 protein: CASSLNSAMNTEAFF. In nucleotides, the CDR3 is TGTGCCAGCAGCTTAAACTCCGCTATGAACACTGAAGCTTTCTTT.

The count of this clone is one. V usage is TRBV6-5 and J usage is TRBJ1-1; the D gene is possibly TRBD1 (6 bases). V lost 4 bases to trimming and J lost 1 base, with 13 bases between them. Germline V gives CDR1 MNHEY, CDR2 SVGAGI. The CDR3 runs to 15 residues. CDR3 nucleotides: TGTGCCAGCAGTTCCCCACAGGGCTGGAACACTGAAGCTTTCTTT. Translated: CASSSPQGWNTEAFF.

The chain couples TRBV4-2 to TRBJ2-7, with 8 bases that match TRBD2. Per the germline V gene, CDR1 is LGHNA and CDR2 is YNFKEQ. This CDR3 contains 16 residues. J gave up 1 base and V 4 bases, and 9 bases lay outside the gene matches. The CDR3 nucleotides are TGTGCCAGCAGCCGGAGGACCGGGACTAGTTCCTACGAGCAGTACTTC. Protein product: CASSRRTGTSSYEQYF.

V and J are TRBV7-3 and TRBJ2-2; D ambiguous. This CDR3 spans 14 amino acids. Looked up from germline, CDR1 is SGHTA and CDR2 is FQGTGA. The V end lost 6 bases, the J end lost 3 bases, and 11 bases lay between the germline ends. In DNA, the CDR3 is TGTGCCAGCAGGCCAAGCCATTACACCGGGGAGCTGTTTTTT. Amino acids: CASRPSHYTGELFF.

This CDR3 reads CSVRGGINTGELFF. Written as DNA, the CDR3 is TGCAGCGTCCGCGGGGGTATAAACACCGGGGAGCTGTTTTTT. This chain uses TRBV29-1 with TRBJ2-2; 7 bases fit TRBD2. The CDR3 is made up of 14 amino acids. J gave up 2 bases and V 6 bases, and 6 bases lay outside the gene matches. The germline V gene encodes CDR1 SQVTM and CDR2 ANQGSEA.

The chain joins TRBV28 to TRBJ2-7; 7 nucleotides line up with TRBD1. The trim removed 9 bases at V and 5 bases at J, leaving 13 bases unmatched. Germline CDR1 MDHEN, CDR2 SYDVKM. The CDR3 covers 14 residues. The CDR3 bases are TGTGCCAGTTACGCAGTGACAGGGAGACACGAGCAGTACTTC. Amino acids: CASYAVTGRHEQYF. Together with reference TRBV28 and TRBJ2-7, the CDR3 gives the full variable domain: DVKVTQSSRYLVKRTGEKVFLECVQDMDHENMFWYRQDPGLGLRLIYFSYDVKMKEKGDIPEGYSVSREKKERFSLILESASTNQTSMYLCASYAVTGRHEQYFGPGTRLTVT.

V usage is TRBV7-8 and J usage is TRBJ2-7; D gene ambiguous. The CDR3 has 15 amino acids. Germline assignment: CDR1 SGHVS and CDR2 FQNEAQ. V was clipped by 0 bases and J by 3 bases, with 12 bases between them. CDR3 sequence (DNA): TGTGCCAGCAGCTTAGCAGTTGCCGCCGGCTACGAGCAGTACTTC. It codes for CASSLAVAAGYEQYF.

This rearrangement joins TRBV6-6 to TRBJ1-2, with D possibly being TRBD1 (6 bases). CDR1 MNHNY and CDR2 SVGAGI come from the germline V gene (reference sequence). The CDR3 extends over 15 amino acids. V was clipped by 2 bases and J by 4 bases, with 14 bases between them. The CDR3 reads CASSYELDSIYGYTF. In DNA, the CDR3 is TGTGCCAGCAGTTACGAACTGGACAGCATCTATGGCTACACCTTC.

The V call is TRBV15, the J call TRBJ2-2; D may be TRBD2 (6 bases). The CDR3 consists of 15 residues. Trimming removed 3 bases at V and 0 bases at J, with 8 bases between. The V gene's germline CDR1 is LNHNV and CDR2 YYDKDF (reference sequence). DNA of the CDR3: TGTGCCACCAGCAGGGGAGGCGCGAACACCGGGGAGCTGTTTTTT. Its translation: CATSRGGANTGELFF.

J is TRBJ1-4 and V is TRBV6-1; 7 nucleotides align to TRBD1. The CDR3 runs 14 residues. CDR1 MNHNS and CDR2 SASEGT come from the germline V gene. After removal of 7 bases from V and 7 bases from J, the junction contained 9 bases not matched to a gene. Here the CDR3 DNA reads TGTGCCAGCACACTTAGGGACAGACCTGAAAAACTGTTTTTT. This codes for CASTLRDRPEKLFF.

J is TRBJ2-7 and V is TRBV2; no reliable D call. V was cut by 7 bases and J by 5 bases, with 6 bases left in between. This CDR3 has 10 amino acids. Germline V gene lookup returns CDR1 SNHLY and CDR2 FYNNEI. The CDR3: CASTSHEQYF. CDR3 coding DNA: TGTGCCAGCACGTCCCACGAGCAGTACTTC. Using reference TRBV2 and TRBJ2-7 for the parts outside the CDR3, the full variable domain is EPEVTQTPSHQVTQMGQEVILRCVPISNHLYFYWYRQILGQKVEFLVSFYNNEISEKSEIFDDQFSVERPDGSNFTLKIRSTKLEDSAMYFCASTSHEQYFGPGTRLTVT.

The V call is TRBV6-5, the J call TRBJ1-5, with D possibly TRBD1 on 5 matching bases. The CDR3 sequence is 16 residues long. Trimming cost V 2 bases and J 0 bases, with 11 bases left between them. Per germline, CDR1 MNHEY and CDR2 SVGAGI. CDR3 nucleotide sequence: TGTGCCAGCAGTTACAACAGGCGGTATAGCAATCAGCCCCAGCATTTT. Amino acids: CASSYNRRYSNQPQHF.

The rearrangement links TRBV5-1 to TRBJ2-2; 11 positions match TRBD2. Unmatched junction bases numbered 8, after V lost 0 bases and J lost 4 bases. CDR3 length: 18 residues. The germline V gene encodes CDR1 SGHRS and CDR2 YFSETQ. This chain's CDR3 is CASSLGASGRIGTGELFF. CDR3 nucleotides: TGCGCCAGCAGCTTGGGGGCTAGCGGGAGGATCGGCACCGGGGAGCTGTTTTTT.

This chain uses TRBV6-4 with TRBJ2-2; tentative D call: TRBD2 (6 bases). The germline gives CDR1 MRHNA, CDR2 SNTAGT. CDR3 length: 14 residues. The V gene lost 6 bases and the J gene lost 2 bases, with 10 bases spanning the gap. The CDR3 sequence is CASSRDLNTGELFF. CDR3 DNA sequence: TGTGCCAGCAGCCGGGACTTAAACACCGGGGAGCTGTTTTTT.

The V call is TRBV2, the J call TRBJ2-7; TRBD1 might be the D (5 bases). CDR1 is SNHLY and CDR2 is FYNNEI in the germline V gene. Trimming shortened V by 2 bases and J by 6 bases, and 11 bases separated the two germline ends. This CDR3 is built from 13 residues. CDR3 sequence reads: CASSESGAFEQYF. CDR3 bases: TGTGCCAGCAGTGAATCTGGGGCGTTCGAGCAGTACTTC.

The rearrangement links TRBV9 to TRBJ2-5; possibly TRBD2 for D (5 bases). The length of the CDR3 is 13 residues. Germline V gene sequence: CDR1 SGDLS, CDR2 YYNGEE. V was pared by 0 bases and J by 2 bases, with 5 bases between. The CDR3 sequence is CASSVAGQETQYF. CDR3 in DNA: TGTGCCAGCAGCGTAGCGGGGCAAGAGACCCAGTACTTC.

The chain links TRBV7-6 to TRBJ2-2; 9 positions agree with TRBD2. Germline V gene data show CDR1 as SGHVS and CDR2 as FNYEAQ. The CDR3 extends over 16 amino acids. Losses at the gene ends were 4 bases for V and 1 base for J; bases not matched to a gene: 4. The CDR3 DNA is TGTGCCAGCAGCTACCATAGCGGGAGGAACACCGGGGAGCTGTTTTTT. It specifies CASSYHSGRNTGELFF.

This clone was seen a few times. The V and J genes are TRBV30 and TRBJ1-2; maybe TRBD1 (5 bases). This CDR3 has 14 residues. V gave up 0 bases and J gave up 4 bases, with 12 bases separating them. The germline V gene encodes CDR1 GTSNPN and CDR2 SVGIG (reference sequence). This CDR3 is CAWSVSGGPYGYTF. In DNA form, the CDR3 reads TGTGCCTGGAGTGTATCCGGGGGTCCCTATGGCTACACCTTC.

The chain links TRBV18 to TRBJ1-1; tentative D call: TRBD1 (5 bases). Germline loops: CDR1 KGHSH, CDR2 LQKENI. This CDR3 comprises 16 residues. V was clipped by 0 bases and J by 1 base, with 12 bases between them. CDR3 protein: CASSPPSITGNTEAFF. The CDR3 DNA sequence: TGTGCCAGCTCACCACCGTCCATAACAGGGAACACTGAAGCTTTCTTT.

This sequence joins TRBV14 and TRBJ1-1; D might be TRBD1 (5 bases). CDR1 and CDR2 from the germline V gene are SGHDN and FVKESK. The CDR3 totals 14 residues. Trimming removed 1 base from V and 0 bases from J, with 6 bases in between. The CDR3 protein is CASSQARVNTEAFF. In nucleotides, the CDR3 is TGTGCCAGCAGCCAAGCCAGGGTGAACACTGAAGCTTTCTTT.

V and J are TRBV6-6 and TRBJ1-1; the D is unclear. V lost 6 bases and J 1 base, leaving 6 bases between the germline ends. The CDR3 is 12 residues long. CDR1 MNHNY and CDR2 SVGAGI come from the germline V gene (reference sequence). CDR3 region: CASSYTNTEAFF. The CDR3 nucleotides read TGTGCCAGCAGCTATACGAACACTGAAGCTTTCTTT.

The chain combines TRBV7-9 with TRBJ2-4, with a tentative D call TRBD2 (6 bases). V lost 9 bases to trimming and J lost 6 bases, with 9 bases between them. Germline CDR1 and CDR2: SEHNR and FQNEAQ (reference sequence). There are 11 residues in the CDR3. This CDR3 is CARLEGNIQYF. The CDR3 DNA sequence: TGTGCCAGATTGGAGGGAAACATTCAGTACTTC.

This sequence joins TRBV6-5 and TRBJ1-3, with 8 bases matching TRBD1. V gave up 5 bases and J gave up 4 bases; unmatched junction bases: 4. The CDR3 has 14 residues. The germline CDR1 and CDR2 sequences are MNHEY and SVGAGI. The CDR3 DNA reads TGTGCCAGCAGTATCACAGGGGGGGGAAACACCATATATTTT. Translated: CASSITGGGNTIYF.

The rearrangement uses TRBV28 and TRBJ2-3, with D possibly matching TRBD2 (6 bases). CDR1 and CDR2 (germline): MDHEN, SYDVKM. V was pared by 7 bases and J by 3 bases, with 17 bases between. CDR3 length equals 15 residues. The CDR3 is CASTMTRGKTDTQYF. The DNA for the CDR3 is TGTGCCAGCACTATGACTAGGGGTAAAACAGATACGCAGTATTTT.